A single T cell receptor (beta chain) is shown here with its context. Its antigen is not identified. The data belong to a study of shared clonotypes between healthy human individuals. From germline, CDR1 is MNHNY and CDR2 SVGAGI (reference sequence). V shed 2 bases and J shed 1 base, with 14 bases lying between them. This CDR3 is built from 16 residues. Only in-frame clones appear in the TCRdb table, and some are missing; sequencing was by immunoSEQ multiplex PCR. The table shows some 2.1 million clones, with 90% to 95% occurring only once. General study results and limits: In general, naive subsets displayed greater estimated richness than memory subsets did.

Naive CD8 cells were CD45RO-negative, positively selected for CCR7, excluding terminally differentiated effector memory CD45RA+ cells. The sequenced material came from naive CD8+ T cells from PBMCs. The chain uses TRBV6-6 and TRBJ1-1; TRBD1 might be the D (5 bases). The source is a young man in good health. Some clones in this sample may be carry-over from other donors' samples. The CDR3 bases are TGTGCCAGCAGTTACCCGATGGGACTTGAGAACACTGAAGCTTTCTTT. This translates into CASSYPMGLENTEAFF.